These T cell receptor beta chains were read from a single sample in a study of identical twins. TCRdb reprocessed the 5' RACE reads with MiXCR, giving one entry per CDR3 protein. The table has fewer than 650,000 distinct CDR3 sequences, around a tenth seen once; the top ten hold 2.5% to 3%. This sample was shared with a second study, whose subject was yellow fever vaccine responses in identical twins.

Material for sequencing was PBMCs. The receptors stem from a woman under 30 in good health. Both conserved end residues are part of each CDR3. The D gene is left open where the match is weak. Part of the rows lack a size; the others show once, few, many or a class for expanded clones.

J | D | size | V | DNA | CDR3
TRBJ2-7 | - | few | TRBV29-1 | TGCAGCGTTGAAGGGCTCAGCAACGAGCAGTACTTC | CSVEGLSNEQYF
TRBJ2-3 | TRBD2 | many | TRBV5-6 | TGTGCCAGCAGCCTCCCTGGGACTAGCGGGACTACAGATACGCAGTATTTT | CASSLPGTSGTTDTQYF
TRBJ2-1 | - | many | TRBV28 | TGTGCCAGCAGACCCGGGGGACAGACCTACAATGAGCAGTTCTTC | CASRPGGQTYNEQFF
TRBJ2-2 | TRBD1 | - | TRBV7-8 | TGTGCCAGCAGCGAGGACAGGGGGCTTTACACCGGGGAGCTGTTTTTT | CASSEDRGLYTGELFF
TRBJ2-1 | TRBD2 | many | TRBV20-1 | TGCAGTGTTAGAGGTCTAGCGGAATACAATGAGCAGTTCTTC | CSVRGLAEYNEQFF
TRBJ2-7 | - | many | TRBV29-1 | TGCAGCGTTGTCCGAGGAAGCTCCTACGAGCAGTACTTC | CSVVRGSSYEQYF
TRBJ1-1 | - | - | TRBV28 | TGTGCCAGCAGTTTAACCCCCCCCGCGGATGAAGCTTTCTTT | CASSLTPPADEAFF
TRBJ1-2 | - | many | TRBV2 | TGTGCCAGCCCAGGGGATAACGGGAATGGCTACACCTTC | CASPGDNGNGYTF
TRBJ1-4 | - | few | TRBV2 | TGTGCCAGCAGATTCCAGGGGAGGGATAATGAAAAACTGTTTTTT | CASRFQGRDNEKLFF
TRBJ2-7 | - | - | TRBV18 | TGTGCCAGCTCAACCGGGCCCACCCGCTACGAGCAGTACTTC | CASSTGPTRYEQYF
TRBJ2-5 | TRBD2 | - | TRBV7-2 | TGTGCCAGCAGCTTAGAGGGGTTAGCGGGACTGGAGACCCAGTACTTC | CASSLEGLAGLETQYF
TRBJ2-4 | TRBD2 | few | TRBV7-9 | TGTGCCAGCAGCGGCAGGACTAGCGGGGGGGAAAACATTCAGTACTTC | CASSGRTSGGENIQYF
TRBJ2-7 | - | once | TRBV20-1 | TGCAGCCGGCCCTCCTACGAGCAGTACTTC | CSRPSYEQYF
TRBJ1-1 | - | - | TRBV28 | TGTGCCAGCAGTTTACACAGGGTAGACACTGAAGCTTTCTTT | CASSLHRVDTEAFF
TRBJ1-6 | TRBD1 | - | TRBV29-1 | TGCAGCGTGGGTGACAGGGCTGATTCACCCCTCCACTTT | CSVGDRADSPLHF
TRBJ2-5 | - | - | TRBV4-3 | TGCGCCAGCAGCCAAGAGGGCGGGAACGGAGAGACCCAGTACTTC | CASSQEGGNGETQYF
TRBJ2-2 | - | many | TRBV29-1 | TGCAGCGTTACTCGGAACACCGGGGAGCTGTTTTTT | CSVTRNTGELFF
TRBJ1-1 | TRBD1 | - | TRBV20-1 | TGCAGTGCTAGAGGGACAGGGGCTTGGACTGAAGCTTTCTTT | CSARGTGAWTEAFF
TRBJ2-3 | - | many | TRBV29-1 | TGCAGCGTTGTCCCAGGGCCCCCAGATACGCAGTATTTT | CSVVPGPPDTQYF
TRBJ2-3 | TRBD1 | - | TRBV4-3 | TGCGCCAGCAGCCAAGGTGTGACAGGGCCCAGCACAGATACGCAGTATTTT | CASSQGVTGPSTDTQYF
TRBJ2-1 | TRBD2 | - | TRBV27 | TGTGCCAGCAGTTTATACCTAGCGGGAGGGAATTACAATGAGCAGTTCTTC | CASSLYLAGGNYNEQFF
TRBJ1-5 | - | - | TRBV12-3/TRBV12-4 | TGTGCCAGCAGTTTCAAGTTTCGGGGGGCCGTACCGAGGATGGGTACTCATAGCAATCAGCCCCAGCATTTT | CASSFKFRGAVPRMGTHSNQPQHF
TRBJ2-1 | - | few | TRBV5-1 | TGCGCCAGCAGCTCACGGGACTGCATCTACAATGAGCAGTTCTTC | CASSSRDCIYNEQFF
TRBJ2-2 | - | few | TRBV18 | TGTGCCAGCTCACCTAAGTCCGGGGAGCTGTTTTTT | CASSPKSGELFF
TRBJ2-1 | - | few | TRBV2 | TGTGCCAGCAGGGCCACGTGGGATGAGCAGTTCTTC | CASRATWDEQFF
TRBJ2-1 | - | - | TRBV7-2 | TGTGCCAGCAGCTTAGCCCTTGCCAATGAGCAGTTCTTC | CASSLALANEQFF
TRBJ1-5 | TRBD1 | few | TRBV12-3/TRBV12-4 | TGTGCCAGCAGAAATACAGGGGGAAATCAGCCCCAGCATTTT | CASRNTGGNQPQHF
TRBJ1-5 | - | few | TRBV6-1 | TGTGCCAGCCTGCCTGTCCATAGCAATCAGCCCCAGCATTTT | CASLPVHSNQPQHF
TRBJ1-1 | - | many | TRBV29-1 | TGCAGCGCGGCAGGTACCTTTGAAGCTTTCTTT | CSAAGTFEAFF